This record covers a single T cell receptor beta chain. This clone has a single count. Its specific antigen is unknown. The input lacks base qualities; no much larger clone sits a single base away. TCRbeta CDR3 regions were amplified from genomic DNA using the immunoSEQ Assay, a bias-controlled multiplex PCR. As for the original processing: Nucleated cell counts per sample were estimated from amplification of reference gene primers within the assay. Sequence reads were collapsed and filtered to measure the absolute abundance of every unique TCRbeta CDR3 rearrangement. For each sample, productive Simpson clonality was calculated as the square root of Simpson's diversity index across productive rearrangements. TCRdb carries this immuneACCESS record with in-frame sequences only. Its versions omit some clonotypes, under half of them owing to an unresolved V gene in the studies checked, with the rest unexplained. Clone size and the V and J calls come from that table; the DNA yielded D and trimming. The sample has fewer than 350,000 clones on record, roughly 86% of them singletons. About 10% of the sample is held by the ten biggest clonotypes.

These data are taken from a study of blood T cell repertoires in COVID-19 (dated by TCRdb to 2019 to 2021). About the study as a whole: Samples from collaborators originated in the United States, Italy and Spain and spanned both the acute and convalescent phases of COVID-19. Subjects who had been exposed to COVID-19, were actively infected with it, or had recovered from it provided the deeply sampled blood TCRbeta repertoires that made up the dataset. HLA class I and class II types, where available, came from metadata supplied by the sample provider rather than from assay-based typing. Nearly every sample came with metadata listing a de-identified subject ID, COVID-19 status, age in years and sex. The repertoires were released in a freely available public database intended as a resource for research on the immune response to SARS-CoV-2. The samples were drawn from the first 160 participants of the ongoing ImmuneRACE study and from 1,254 subjects provided by 6 global collaborators. The material from the prospective study consisted of cDNA or gDNA derived from T cells, B-cell-depleted T cells, or PBMCs.

On the study overall, not on this receptor specifically: How much clinical and demographic metadata was included differed by source and by participant, and the metadata was provided uncurated.

Trimmed from V: 4 bases; trimmed from J: 3 bases; junction bases lacking a gene match: 11. CDR1 and CDR2 are read off the germline V gene (reference sequence) as GTSNPN and SVGIG. Measured from the cysteine to the phenylalanine, the CDR3 is 15 residues long. Just the 45-base CDR3 DNA is kept, in frame starting at base 1. Whole blood was collected in K2EDTA tubes by collaborating institutions according to the institutions' own protocols. For TCRbeta analysis, collaborator samples were shipped as frozen whole blood, as isolated PBMCs, or as DNA extracted from either sample type. This chain joins TRBV30 to TRBJ2-7; TRBD2 agrees with 8 junctional bases. The sequenced sample was peripheral blood. This TCR derives from a man aged 40-50 years with active or convalescent COVID-19. This receptor carries the CDR3 CAWNAPGSGSYEQYF. The DNA sequence is given as TGTGCCTGGAACGCCCCTGGAAGCGGGAGCTACGAGCAGTACTTC.